This T cell receptor (beta chain) was retrieved from a study of cytomegalovirus exposure and HLA in healthy donors. Notes on the study in general: Later analysis demonstrated an association between a missense DCLRE1C variant and TCR beta V- and J-gene trimming. HLA allele associations emerged for roughly 17,000 TCR beta sequences in a later analysis, at 0.05 false discovery rate. In the analysis, some V segments, TRBV6-2 and TRBV6-3 included, were excluded as indistinguishable.

Turning to this clone: As yet, its antigen is unknown.

The CDR3 has 11 residues. CDR1 LNHDA and CDR2 SQIVND come from the germline V gene (reference sequence). V lost 3 bases and J lost 10, with 10 bases in between. The PCR contained 60 Vbeta and 13 Jbeta primers. Assay used: immunoSEQ multiplex PCR; TCRdb lists only in-frame clones, some missing. The data contain roughly 180,000 clones, 77% of them singletons. This TCR came from a woman in her sixties in good health and CMV-seropositive. The chain recombines TRBV19 with TRBJ2-7; a possible D gene is TRBD2 (5 bases). Specimen: PBMCs. CDR3 residues: CASSITGIQYF. CDR3 DNA: TGTGCCAGTAGTATTACGGGAATCCAGTACTTC.